This T cell receptor (beta chain) was documented in a study of STAT5B mutations in CD4+ large granular lymphocyte leukemia. Overall study context: The CDR3 'QG' motif was associated with a particular HLA allele among healthy donors. Overall study findings and caveats: 8/27 top patient clones versus 2/35 control clones were TRBV06-family. Without HLA matching, higher CD4+ than CD8+ T-LGLL clonality could reflect small sample size. Without putative leukemic clones, patient CD4-sorted repertoires remained more clonal than healthy CD4+ repertoires.

As to this clone: The antigen remains unidentified.

The assay was immunoSEQ multiplex PCR, and TCRdb's table has in-frame clones only and misses some. In the table there are 38,000 or so clones, approximately 85% of which are singletons. Trimming removed 4 bases from V and 6 bases from J; junction bases left unmatched: 6. Germline V gives CDR1 SGHRS, CDR2 YFSETQ. The CDR3 covers 15 residues. The sample comprised CD4+ T cells from blood buffy coats. This chain connects TRBV5-1 to TRBJ2-2; 10 nucleotides agree with TRBD1. This clonotype was obtained from a human donor in good health. DNA of the CDR3: TGCGCCAGCAGCCCCGGGACAGGGGTGGCCGGGGAGCTGTTTTTT. Residues: CASSPGTGVAGELFF.